Reported below is one TCR beta chain. The antigen remains undetermined. Given a much more abundant clone one base away, this may be a read error. The record originates from a study of T-cell memory formation after mild COVID-19. Study-wide results and limits: Nothing showed for sure that second-wave clones peaking on day 37 were SARS-CoV-2 specific.

It was 5'RACE with constant-segment primers that produced the TCR alpha and TCR beta cDNA libraries, which carried sample barcodes and UMIs. TCRdb used MiXCR to reprocess the 5' RACE reads, holding one entry per CDR3 protein. There are about 130,000 distinct CDR3 sequences in the sample; about a sixth occur only once, and around 4.8% lies in the top ten. The V gene end was trimmed by 7 bases and the J gene end by 12 bases; junction bases not matched to a gene: 7. Germline assignment: CDR1 SQVTM and CDR2 ANQGSEA. CDR3 size: 10 residues. This sequence originates from a man younger than 35 who had mild COVID-19 (a few samples of this study predate the infection). Cell type and time point are not known. The chain has TRBV29-1 and TRBJ2-3, with 7 bases identical to TRBD1. The sequenced sample was PBMCs or a T cell subset sorted from them (not recorded which). The DNA of the CDR3 is TGCAGCGCGTGGACAGGCGGCCAGTATTTT. This encodes CSAWTGGQYF.